This record covers a single T cell receptor (beta chain). Its antigen is unknown. This CDR3 spans 16 amino acids. V lost 5 bases to trimming and J lost 2 bases; unmatched junction nucleotides: 6. The germline V gene has CDR1 SNHLY and CDR2 FYNNEI. The data originate from a study of T cells after posttransplantation cyclophosphamide. Profiled with immunoSEQ multiplex PCR; TCRdb holds only in-frame clones, not every one. The sample includes about 16,000 clones, 92% of them seen just once. Cyclophosphamide on days +3 and +4 followed busulfan-fludarabine conditioning and a marrow graft. General study points: Donor CD8+ memory clones often dominated recipient blood repertoires at later times. After PTCy, TRB diversity resembled that of CNI/methotrexate controls. Blood and skin or GI T cell repertoires showed limited TRB overlap.

The receptor comes from a male patient in his sixties who received an allogeneic stem cell transplant from a related donor and was CMV-positive. Some T cells here may be from the graft donor. This material consisted of CD4+ T cells sorted from blood, taken after allogeneic stem cell transplant with posttransplant cyclophosphamide. The gene calls are TRBV2 and TRBJ2-6; 7 nucleotides align to TRBD2. The CDR3 coding sequence is TGTGCCAGCAGTCGAATGGGGGGGGCTGGGGCCAACGTCCTGACTTTC. Translated, it gives CASSRMGGAGANVLTF.